This T cell receptor (beta chain) emerged from a study of response to subunit inactivated influenza vaccine. CDR1 and CDR2 from the germline V gene are KGHDR and SFDVKD. The CDR3 has 14 residues. J was trimmed by 6 bases and V by 2 bases; bases with no gene match: 3. Turning to this clonotype: The antigen remains unidentified.

Study-wide results and caveats: That few new T cells are recruited by each seasonal influenza vaccination was the authors' suggestion.

MiXCR, applied by TCRdb to the RT-PCR reads, yields one record per CDR3 protein. The profile shows more than 550,000 distinct CDR3 sequences, about 11% of them singletons. These same data were also listed under a study on T cells expressing NK-cell markers. That report adds: TCR beta cDNA was made by 5'RACE template switching with UMIs. It was from sorted CD3+CD56+NKG2C+, CD3+CD56+NKG2C- and CD3+CD56-NKG2C+ T cells that TCR beta repertoires came. Sequencing covered eight donors, seven HCMV-seropositive and one seronegative. In several experiments, sorting was restricted to alpha-beta TCR T cells by an anti-gamma-delta TCR antibody.

The receptor was isolated from a man aged 50 to 59 who received an inactivated influenza vaccine. V and J are TRBV24-1 and TRBJ2-4, with TRBD2 matching 7 bases. The sequences come from PBMCs from blood, collected on the day of vaccination. CDR3 coding DNA: TGTGCCACCAGTGATTCGGGGGGAACAAACATTCAGTACTTC. It encodes CATSDSGGTNIQYF.